A selection of T cell receptor beta chains follows, all from one sample in a study of beta chain features in type 1 diabetes. Assay: immunoSEQ multiplex PCR; the TCRdb copy retains only in-frame clones and omits some. The sample has 900,000 or so clones, about 17% seen once. The sequenced sample was naive CD4+ T cells from blood. The receptors derive from a young woman in good health. The CDR3 runs from the conserved cysteine through the conserved F or W. D genes are given only for firm matches. Clone size is not always given. Where it is, it says once, few, many or a class for expanded clones.

>few|TRBJ2-3|TRBV29-1|TRBD1
TGCAGCGTTGAAAAGGACAGGGTTGGAGATACGCAGTATTTT
CSVEKDRVGDTQYF
>.|TRBJ2-7|TRBV7-2|.
TGTGCCAGCAGCTTAGGGACATCTAGCTACTACGAGCAGTACTTC
CASSLGTSSYYEQYF
>.|TRBJ2-6|TRBV7-2|.
TGTGCCAGCAGAAAGCGCGCGGGAAACTCTGGGGCCAACGTCCTGACTTTC
CASRKRAGNSGANVLTF
>.|TRBJ2-5|TRBV9|.
TGTGCCAGCAGTCGAATGGCGGAGTCGGAGACCCAGTACTTC
CASSRMAESETQYF
>few|TRBJ1-1|TRBV29-1|TRBD1
TGCAGCATACAGGGGGCGCTAGCGAACACTGAAGCTTTCTTT
CSIQGALANTEAFF
>.|TRBJ1-2|TRBV28|.
TGTGCCAGCAGGGCAGCTGGTAACTATGGCTACACCTTC
CASRAAGNYGYTF
>.|TRBJ1-1|TRBV4-1|.
TGCGCCAGCAGCCAAGCGGGACGTGGCACTGAAGCTTTCTTT
CASSQAGRGTEAFF
>.|TRBJ1-2|TRBV28|.
TGTGCCAGCGGGGATCCAACCTACTATGGCTACACCTTC
CASGDPTYYGYTF
>few|TRBJ2-3|TRBV21-1|.
TGTGCCAGCATGACAGATACGCAGTATTTT
CASMTDTQYF
>.|TRBJ2-7|TRBV28|TRBD1
TGTGCCAGCAGTTTTCCGGGACAGTTCAACTACGAGCAGTACTTC
CASSFPGQFNYEQYF
>.|TRBJ1-2|TRBV9|.
TGTGCCAGCAGCGTAGGGGTGTCGGGGTTCTATGGCTACACCTTC
CASSVGVSGFYGYTF
>few|TRBJ1-3|TRBV28|.
TGTGCCAGCAGTTTAGGACGGTCGAGCTCTGGAAACACCATATATTTT
CASSLGRSSSGNTIYF
>many|TRBJ1-3|TRBV10-3|.
TGTGCCACCATAGGCTCTGGAAACACCATATATTTT
CATIGSGNTIYF
>few|TRBJ1-1|TRBV9|.
TGTGCCAGCAGCGTAGTTGGGGGCTCTGTTAACACTGAAGCTTTCTTT
CASSVVGGSVNTEAFF
>few|TRBJ2-1|TRBV29-1|.
TGCAGCGTTGACCAGTCGGGGCAGTTCTTC
CSVDQSGQFF
>.|TRBJ2-7|TRBV7-2|.
TGTGCCAGCAGCTTAGTTCTGGGGCGGAAGAGCTCCTACGAGCAGTACTTC
CASSLVLGRKSSYEQYF
>.|TRBJ2-1|TRBV10-3|.
TGTGCCATCAGAGGGCCCTACAATGAGCAGTTCTTC
CAIRGPYNEQFF
>few|TRBJ2-2|TRBV6-6|.
TGTGCCAGCAGAACGCGGATGAACACCGGGGAGCTGTTTTTT
CASRTRMNTGELFF
>.|TRBJ2-1|TRBV28|.
TGTGCCAGCACAAGGGGGGGCAATGAGCAGTTCTTC
CASTRGGNEQFF
>.|TRBJ2-3|TRBV7-2|.
TGTGCCAGCAGCCCGGGGAGGGGGTTCCCAGATACGCAGTATTTT
CASSPGRGFPDTQYF
>once|TRBJ2-1|TRBV10-2|TRBD2
TGCGCCAGCAGGGGGACTAGCGGGAGCAATGAGCAGTTCTTC
CASRGTSGSNEQFF
>.|TRBJ2-7|TRBV6-5|.
TGTGCCAGCAGTTACTCGACTAGTCCCCCGATCTACGAGCAGTACTTC
CASSYSTSPPIYEQYF
>.|TRBJ2-7|TRBV7-2|.
TGTGCCAGCAGCTTATACGTAAGCTCCTACGAGCAGTACTTC
CASSLYVSSYEQYF
>.|TRBJ2-5|TRBV15|TRBD2
TGTGCCACCTCGTCGGGAGGCCTAGAGACCCAGTACTTC
CATSSGGLETQYF
>.|TRBJ2-1|TRBV7-3|.
TGTGCCAGCAGCTTAAGTGGAGGCGGAAATGAGCAGTTCTTC
CASSLSGGGNEQFF
>.|TRBJ2-7|TRBV4-1|.
TGCGCCAGCAGCCCGACGATTATTACCTACGAGCAGTACTTC
CASSPTIITYEQYF
>few|TRBJ2-7|TRBV7-2|.
TGTGCCAGCAGCTTTGGCTTTGGACTGAGTCCCGCCGAGCAGTACTTC
CASSFGFGLSPAEQYF
>many|TRBJ2-1|TRBV10-3|TRBD2
TGTGCCATCACCCAGAGCGGGAGGGCCATCAATGAGCAGTTCTTC
CAITQSGRAINEQFF
>.|TRBJ1-5|TRBV7-9|TRBD1
TGTGCCAGCAGCCCAAACGGACAGGGCAATCAGCCCCAGCATTTT
CASSPNGQGNQPQHF
>few|TRBJ2-6|TRBV7-9|TRBD1
TGTGCCAGCAGGAAGGGACAGGGGTCCTCTGGGGCCAACGTCCTGACTTTC
CASRKGQGSSGANVLTF
>.|TRBJ2-7|TRBV19|TRBD2
TGTGCCAGTAGTCCCAACCTAGCGGGAGGTACCTACGAGCAGTACTTC
CASSPNLAGGTYEQYF
>few|TRBJ2-2|TRBV4-2|.
TGTGCCAGCAGCCAAGATCGTACCGGCAGGTATAACACCGGGGAGCTGTTTTTT
CASSQDRTGRYNTGELFF
>.|TRBJ1-4|TRBV28|.
TGTGCCAGCAGAATTATTTCGCCTCCGGCCGGAAAACTGTTTTTT
CASRIISPPAGKLFF
>few|TRBJ2-2|TRBV7-9|.
TGTGCCAGCAGCTCGACAGGACGGACCGGGGAGCTGTTTTTT
CASSSTGRTGELFF
>few|TRBJ2-5|TRBV5-1|TRBD2
TGCGCCAGCAGCTTGGGTCGGCTAGCGGGAGCTAAAGAGACCCAGTACTTC
CASSLGRLAGAKETQYF
>.|TRBJ1-2|TRBV28|TRBD1
TGTGCCAGCAGTTACGACAGGGTCTATGGCTACACCTTC
CASSYDRVYGYTF
>.|TRBJ2-1|TRBV11-2|.
TGTGCCAGCAGCTTACTGGGCAATGAGCAGTTCTTC
CASSLLGNEQFF
>.|TRBJ1-1|TRBV25-1|TRBD1
TGTGCCAGCAGTAAAAACAGGGGAACGGACACTGAAGCTTTCTTT
CASSKNRGTDTEAFF
>.|TRBJ2-1|TRBV28|.
TGTGCCAGCAGTTTTTTAGGTGCGGCGGGGGCGTTCAATGAGCAGTTCTTC
CASSFLGAAGAFNEQFF
>.|TRBJ2-1|TRBV7-2|.
TGTGCCAGCAGCTTAATTGTTGGGCAGGGGAGTGAGCAGTTCTTC
CASSLIVGQGSEQFF
>.|TRBJ2-3|TRBV6-5|TRBD2
TGTGCCAGCAGTTACTCGAGGACTAGCGGCACAGATACGCAGTATTTT
CASSYSRTSGTDTQYF
>few|TRBJ1-5|TRBV9|.
TGTGCCAGCAGCGTAGGATGGGATGGGGGACAGCCCCAGCATTTT
CASSVGWDGGQPQHF
>.|TRBJ2-6|TRBV28|.
TGTGCCACCAAACTCTCTGGGGCCAACGTCCTGACTTTC
CATKLSGANVLTF
>.|TRBJ2-2|TRBV9|.
TGTGCCAGCAGCGTTTTAGGGGATAACACCGGGGAGCTGTTTTTT
CASSVLGDNTGELFF
>.|TRBJ2-1|TRBV19|.
TGTGCCAGTGGTACTACCCTGGCACCGTTCTTC
CASGTTLAPFF
>few|TRBJ2-1|TRBV6-4|TRBD2
TGTGCCAGCAGTGAGGGTGGTACTAGCGGGAGGTACAATGAGCAGTTCTTC
CASSEGGTSGRYNEQFF
>few|TRBJ1-2|TRBV6-5|.
TGTGCCAGCAGCAGGGGAGGTGACTATGGCTACACCTTC
CASSRGGDYGYTF
>.|TRBJ2-4|TRBV27|TRBD1
TGTGCCAGCAGTCGTGAGGGGGCCGAAAACATTCAGTACTTC
CASSREGAENIQYF
>.|TRBJ2-5|TRBV9|TRBD2
TGTGCCAGCAGCGTAGCCACAGCGGGAGGGACGGGCCCCCAAGAGACCCAGTACTTC
CASSVATAGGTGPQETQYF
>few|TRBJ2-3|TRBV7-3|.
TGTGCCAGCAGCTTAGGGGGCACAGATACGCAGTATTTT
CASSLGGTDTQYF
>.|TRBJ2-5|TRBV29-1|TRBD2
TGCAGCGTATCACTAGCGGGTGGAACTGAGACCCAGTACTTC
CSVSLAGGTETQYF
>few|TRBJ2-1|TRBV7-9|.
TGTGCCAGCAGCCCGAACTGGAATGAGCAGTTCTTC
CASSPNWNEQFF
>many|TRBJ1-4|TRBV15|.
TGTGCCACCAGCAGAGTTCCTACACTGGCGGTACCGAATTTT
CATSRVPTLAVPNF
>once|TRBJ1-1|TRBV4-1|TRBD1
TGCGCCAGCAGCCAAACCTGGACAGGCACTGAAGCTTTCTTT
CASSQTWTGTEAFF
>.|TRBJ2-7|TRBV7-9|.
TGTGCCAGCAGCTCTGATACCTACGAGCAGTACTTC
CASSSDTYEQYF